These T cell receptor beta chains were read from a single sample in a study of blood T cell repertoires in COVID-19. The repertoire was sequenced with immunoSEQ multiplex PCR; TCRdb's copy has only in-frame clones and lacks some. This table holds roughly 520,000 clones, 88% found once. The source material was PBMCs or T cells enriched from blood (not recorded which). Receptor source: a woman between 40 and 55 years old who had recovered from COVID-19. Each CDR3 is given with its conserved first and last residue. Fields, in order: CDR3 length, D gene, J gene, clone size, V gene, CDR3 DNA, CDR3 protein. A D gene is named only where the DNA matches it firmly. The size field is filled for only some rows; it gives once, few, many or a size class.

16	TRBD2	TRBJ2-5	.	TRBV7-2	TGTGCCAGCAGCTTCTTCTCTAGCGGGAGGGGGGAGACCCAGTACTTC	CASSFFSSGRGETQYF
14	.	TRBJ1-2	.	TRBV13	TGTGCCAGCAGCTTAGAACAGGGTAACTATGGCTACACCTTC	CASSLEQGNYGYTF
12	TRBD1	TRBJ1-1	few	TRBV6-5	TGTGCCAGCAGTCGCCGGGACAGGGAAGCTTTCTTT	CASSRRDREAFF
16	.	TRBJ2-1	.	TRBV13	TGTGCCAGCAGCTCTCCCGTAATCGGCGGGAACAATGAGCAGTTCTTC	CASSSPVIGGNNEQFF
13	.	TRBJ1-2	.	TRBV10-1	TGCGCCAGCAGTGATTACAGGCTCTATGGCTACACCTTC	CASSDYRLYGYTF
14	.	TRBJ1-5	.	TRBV3-1/TRBV3-2	TGTGCCAGCAGCCATGGGCAGGGTGGTCAGCCCCAGCATTTT	CASSHGQGGQPQHF
16	TRBD2	TRBJ2-3	.	TRBV10-3	TGTGCCATCAGTCGGGCTAGCGGGACCTCCACAGATACGCAGTATTTT	CAISRASGTSTDTQYF
14	TRBD2	TRBJ2-1	.	TRBV10-2	TGCGCCAGCGGCGGGACTAGCGGGAGAAATGAGCAGTTCTTC	CASGGTSGRNEQFF
13	.	TRBJ2-2	.	TRBV15	TGTGCCACCACCGGGGGAGGAACCGGGGAGCTGTTTTTT	CATTGGGTGELFF
14	TRBD2	TRBJ2-7	.	TRBV29-1	TGCAGCGTCCAGAGACTAGCGGGAGGTTACGAGCAGTACTTC	CSVQRLAGGYEQYF
16	TRBD2	TRBJ2-3	.	TRBV14	TGTGCCAGCAGCCTACGGACTAGCGGGACGGGAGATACGCAGTATTTT	CASSLRTSGTGDTQYF
15	.	TRBJ1-1	.	TRBV19	TGTGCCAGTAGTATAGACAGTTCGAGGTACACTGAAGCTTTCTTT	CASSIDSSRYTEAFF
20	TRBD1	TRBJ1-2	.	TRBV7-8	TGTGCCAGCAGCTTAGCGATTAGTCGGCAGGGGGCTCAGCACACCTATGGCTACACCTTC	CASSLAISRQGAQHTYGYTF
16	TRBD1	TRBJ2-1	.	TRBV9	TGTGCCAGCAGCTCGGGCGGGTACAGGGGGGTCAATGAGCAGTTCTTC	CASSSGGYRGVNEQFF
15	.	TRBJ2-7	.	TRBV7-8	TGTGCCAGCAGCTTAAAAGGCAGGGGTGTCTACGAGCAGTACTTC	CASSLKGRGVYEQYF
16	.	TRBJ1-5	.	TRBV19	TGTGCCAGTAGTATCCTTCCCGGAAAGGGGAATCAGCCCCAGCATTTT	CASSILPGKGNQPQHF
15	.	TRBJ1-3	.	TRBV7-2	TGTGCCAGCAGCCTAAGGGGCGGGGGGCGAAACACCATATATTTT	CASSLRGGGRNTIYF
20	TRBD2	TRBJ2-3	.	TRBV19	TGTGCCAGTAGTATAGCCATCGGTAGCGGGGCCTTCTCGAGCACAGATACGCAGTATTTT	CASSIAIGSGAFSSTDTQYF
15	.	TRBJ1-5	once	TRBV6-2/TRBV6-3	TGTGCCAGCAGTTATAGGACCGGGGGCAATCAGCCCCAGCATTTT	CASSYRTGGNQPQHF